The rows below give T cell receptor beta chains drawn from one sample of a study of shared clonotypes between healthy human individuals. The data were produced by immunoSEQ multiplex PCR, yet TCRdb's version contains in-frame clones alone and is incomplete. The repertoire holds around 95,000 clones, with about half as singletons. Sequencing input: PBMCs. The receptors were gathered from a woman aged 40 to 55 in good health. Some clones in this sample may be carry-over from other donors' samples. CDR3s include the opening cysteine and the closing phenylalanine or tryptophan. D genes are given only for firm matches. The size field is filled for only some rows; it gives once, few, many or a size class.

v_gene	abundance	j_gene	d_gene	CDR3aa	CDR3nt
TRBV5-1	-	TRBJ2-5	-	CASSSTFETQYF	TGCGCCAGCAGCTCTACGTTCGAGACCCAGTACTTC
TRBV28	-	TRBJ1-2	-	CASSFPRYGYTF	TGTGCCAGCAGTTTCCCCCGGTATGGCTACACCTTC
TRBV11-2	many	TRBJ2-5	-	CASSLKETQYF	TGTGCCAGCAGCTTGAAAGAGACCCAGTACTTC
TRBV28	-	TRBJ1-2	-	CASSYAEGYTF	TGTGCCAGCAGTTACGCGGAGGGCTACACCTTC
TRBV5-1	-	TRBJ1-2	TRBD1	CASSLQGNYGYTF	TGCGCCAGCAGCTTACAGGGGAACTATGGCTACACCTTC
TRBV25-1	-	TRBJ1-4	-	CASSGGPTTNEKLFF	TGTGCCAGCAGTGGGGGGCCCACAACTAATGAAAAACTGTTTTTT
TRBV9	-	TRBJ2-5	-	CASSVGRTQETQYF	TGTGCCAGCAGCGTAGGGAGGACCCAAGAGACCCAGTACTTC
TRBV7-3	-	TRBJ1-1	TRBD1	CASSPRQGATEAFF	TGTGCCAGCAGCCCCCGGCAGGGGGCTACTGAAGCTTTCTTT
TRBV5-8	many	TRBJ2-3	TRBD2	CASSLGAGGFTDTQYF	TGTGCCAGCAGCTTGGGGGCGGGAGGATTCACAGATACGCAGTATTTT
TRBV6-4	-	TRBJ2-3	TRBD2	CASSSRPSGADTQYF	TGTGCCAGCAGTTCTCGTCCTAGCGGGGCAGATACGCAGTATTTT
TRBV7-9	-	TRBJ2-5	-	CASSEGSSRDTHF	TGTGCCAGCAGCGAGGGAAGTTCCCGGGACACCCACTTC
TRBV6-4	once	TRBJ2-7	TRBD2	CAASGRGLEQYF	TGTGCCGCCAGCGGGAGAGGCCTCGAGCAGTACTTC
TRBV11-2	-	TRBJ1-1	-	CASSPLLRIEAFF	TGTGCCAGCAGCCCGTTACTCAGGATTGAAGCCTTCTTT
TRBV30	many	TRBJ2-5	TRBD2	CAWSTGLEGETQYF	TGTGCCTGGAGCACGGGACTAGAAGGGGAGACCCAGTACTTC
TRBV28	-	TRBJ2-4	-	CASSSLAKNIQYF	TGTGCCAGCAGTTCCCTAGCCAAAAACATTCAGTACTTC
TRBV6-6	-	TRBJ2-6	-	CASSQLPGANVLTF	TGTGCCAGCAGTCAGTTACCTGGGGCCAACGTCCTGACTTTC
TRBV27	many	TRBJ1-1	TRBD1	CASSLYEGAGNTEAFF	TGTGCCAGCAGTTTATATGAGGGGGCCGGGAACACTGAAGCTTTCTTT
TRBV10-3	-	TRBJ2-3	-	CATKGVSTDTQYF	TGTGCCACTAAAGGGGTTAGCACAGATACGCAGTATTTT
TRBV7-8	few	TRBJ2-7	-	CASSLGVFYEQYF	TGTGCCAGCAGCTTAGGGGTTTTCTACGAGCAGTACTTC
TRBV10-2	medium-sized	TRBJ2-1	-	CASSEYGLPLNEQFF	TGCGCCAGCAGTGAGTATGGCTTGCCCCTCAATGAGCAGTTCTTC
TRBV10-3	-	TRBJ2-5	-	CASSDPSVETQYF	TGTGCCAGCAGTGACCCGTCCGTGGAGACCCAGTACTTC
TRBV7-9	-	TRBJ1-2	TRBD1	CASSPAPLGQDYGYTF	TGTGCCAGCAGCCCCGCCCCTCTTGGACAGGACTATGGCTACACCTTC
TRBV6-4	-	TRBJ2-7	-	CASSDAPTRNEQYF	TGTGCCAGCAGTGACGCTCCCACCCGGAACGAGCAGTACTTC
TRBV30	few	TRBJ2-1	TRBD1	CAWNPTGGSYNEQFF	TGTGCCTGGAATCCGACAGGGGGCTCCTACAATGAGCAGTTCTTC
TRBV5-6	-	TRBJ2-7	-	CASSHTPPEQYF	TGTGCCAGCAGTCACACCCCCCCCGAGCAGTACTTC
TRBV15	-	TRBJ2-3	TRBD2	CATSRRREATDTQYF	TGTGCCACCAGCAGAAGGCGGGAGGCCACAGACACGCAGTATTTT
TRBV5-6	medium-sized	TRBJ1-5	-	CASSLGRERPSNQPQHF	TGTGCCAGCAGCTTGGGCAGGGAGAGACCAAGCAATCAGCCCCAGCATTTT
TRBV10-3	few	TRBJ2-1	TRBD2	CAISGQGGQKEQFF	TGTGCCATCAGTGGGCAGGGAGGGCAAAAGGAGCAGTTCTTC
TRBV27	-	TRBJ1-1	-	CASRAINTEAFF	TGTGCCAGCAGGGCCATTAACACTGAAGCTTTCTTT
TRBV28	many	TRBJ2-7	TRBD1	CASSLGDWTGGYYEQYF	TGTGCCAGCAGTTTAGGCGATTGGACAGGGGGCTACTACGAGCAGTACTTC
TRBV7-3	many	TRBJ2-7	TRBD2	CASSLRQTSGKDEQYF	TGTGCCAGCAGCTTAAGGCAGACTAGCGGGAAGGACGAGCAGTACTTC
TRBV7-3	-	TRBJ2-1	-	CASSLSQGRAVFF	TGTGCCAGCAGCTTATCCCAGGGACGGGCGGTGTTCTTC
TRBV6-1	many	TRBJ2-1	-	CASSVLQGPSDNEQFF	TGTGCCAGCAGTGTCCTCCAGGGCCCATCGGACAATGAGCAGTTCTTC
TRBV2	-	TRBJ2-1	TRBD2	CASSEFGSGRRNEQFF	TGTGCCAGCAGTGAATTTGGTAGCGGGAGGAGGAATGAGCAGTTCTTC
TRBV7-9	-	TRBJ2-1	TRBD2	CASSLSGVSYDEQFF	TGTGCCAGCAGCTTAAGCGGGGTCTCCTACGATGAGCAGTTCTTC
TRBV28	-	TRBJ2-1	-	CASSLRVPNEQFF	TGTGCCAGCAGTTTAAGGGTGCCCAATGAGCAGTTCTTC
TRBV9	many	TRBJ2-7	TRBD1	CASSATGGWNEQYF	TGTGCCAGCAGCGCGACAGGGGGTTGGAACGAGCAGTACTTC
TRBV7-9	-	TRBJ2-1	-	CASSHTSWEQFF	TGTGCCAGCAGCCACACTAGTTGGGAGCAGTTCTTC
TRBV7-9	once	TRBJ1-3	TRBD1	CASSRTGTGTTGNTIYF	TGTGCCAGCAGTCGAACCGGGACAGGAACTACTGGAAACACCATATATTTT
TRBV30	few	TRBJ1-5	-	CAWSGGDNQPQHF	TGTGCCTGGAGTGGTGGTGACAATCAGCCCCAGCATTTT
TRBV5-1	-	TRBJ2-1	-	CASSSRVGADYNEQFF	TGCGCCAGCAGCTCCAGGGTAGGGGCAGACTACAATGAGCAGTTCTTC
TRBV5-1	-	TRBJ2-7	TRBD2	CASSLGTSGTYEQYF	TGCGCCAGCAGCCTAGGGACTAGCGGAACCTACGAGCAGTACTTC
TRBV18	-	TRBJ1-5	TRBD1	CASSTGGQTNQPQHF	TGTGCCAGCTCAACCGGGGGACAGACAAATCAGCCCCAGCATTTT
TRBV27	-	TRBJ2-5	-	CASSFGQHEETQYF	TGTGCCAGCAGCTTTGGGCAGCACGAGGAGACCCAGTACTTC
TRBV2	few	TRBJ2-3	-	CASSEYGTDTQYF	TGTGCCAGCAGTGAGTACGGCACAGATACGCAGTATTTT
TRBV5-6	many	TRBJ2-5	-	CASSLQIVQETQYF	TGTGCCAGCAGCTTACAGATTGTTCAAGAGACCCAGTACTTC
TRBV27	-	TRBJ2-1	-	CASTYSGYSPYNEQFF	TGTGCCAGCACCTACAGTGGTTACAGCCCCTACAATGAGCAGTTCTTC
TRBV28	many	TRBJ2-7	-	CASSLLAGRDIDYEQYF	TGTGCCAGCAGTTTATTGGCCGGCAGGGACATCGACTACGAGCAGTACTTC
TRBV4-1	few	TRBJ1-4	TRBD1	CASSHPGTANEKLFF	TGCGCCAGCAGCCATCCCGGGACAGCGAATGAAAAACTGTTTTTT
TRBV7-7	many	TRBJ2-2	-	CASSLELTGELFF	TGTGCCAGCAGCTTAGAGCTTACCGGGGAGCTGTTTTTT
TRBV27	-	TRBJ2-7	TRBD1	CASSSPGQGFYEQYF	TGTGCCAGCAGTTCACCGGGACAGGGGTTCTACGAGCAGTACTTC